The clone carrying this TCR beta chain was seen only a few times. Its target is not known. The record originates from a study of T-cell memory formation after mild COVID-19. Points from the study as a whole: The appearance of some responding clones in pre-infection memory suggested that cross-reactive memory joined. Shrinking CD4+ clones resided mostly in CM and EM, and CD8+ ones in EMRA. Day 15 to 85 contractors were CD4/CD8 balanced; later expanders leaned CD4+.

The TCR alpha and TCR beta cDNA libraries, bearing sample barcodes and UMIs, were generated by 5'RACE using constant-segment primers. TCRdb reprocessed the 5' RACE reads via MiXCR and lists one record per CDR3 protein. The top ten clones hold around 24% of a sample with 110,000 to 150,000 distinct CDR3 sequences, 25% of them seen once. The sample consisted of PBMCs or a T cell subset sorted from them (not recorded which). The sequence was obtained from an adult woman who had mild COVID-19 (a few samples of this study predate the infection). Cell type and time point are not known.

CDR3 sequence reads: CASSQDWGREETQYF. CDR3 nucleotide sequence: TGCGCCAGCAGCCAAGACTGGGGAAGGGAAGAGACCCAGTACTTC. This sequence joins TRBV4-1 and TRBJ2-5; D not certain. CDR3 size: 15 residues. Germline V gene data show CDR1 as MGHRA and CDR2 as YSYEKL. The ends were cut back, 0 bases at V and 3 bases at J, with 11 bases in the middle.